The clone carrying this TCR beta chain is a singleton in its sample. Its antigen is not known. An end of the junction does not agree with germline; a read error may underlie this. A modified ARM-PCR protocol with three rounds of nested PCR amplified TCRbeta. TCRdb reprocessed the multiplex PCR reads via MiXCR and lists one record per CDR3 protein. Among about 110,000 distinct CDR3 sequences listed, 60% to 65% were seen once. RNA was extracted from bulk tissue without any cell sorting. The normal lung tissue was taken more than 3 cm from the tumor edge. This entry belongs to a study of tumor and adjacent non-tumor tissue in lung cancer. Study details: Aged about 31 to 80 years, patients included nine to ten men and several women with stage I to III disease. Regarding the study as a whole: In normal lung, the top 100 clones were significantly more dominant than in tumor.

The CDR3 has 14 amino acids. The germline V gene has CDR1 MNHNS and CDR2 SASEGT. The TCR sequence derives from a man aged 55 to 70 with non-small cell lung cancer. The specimen sequenced was distant non-tumor lung tissue. The chain uses TRBV6-1 and TRBJ1-4; no clear D gene. The CDR3 DNA reads as TGTGCCAGCAGCCTCACAATATCGGCTGAAAGACTGTTTTTT. Its protein is CASSLTISAERLFF.